This T cell receptor beta chain was captured by sequencing in a study of cytomegalovirus exposure and HLA in healthy donors. The study's findings and limits: Later on, a genetic analysis was performed. It linked a missense variant in DCLRE1C with V- and J-gene trimming of TCR beta.

Researchers ran the PCR with 60 Vbeta and 13 Jbeta primers. Some clones are missing from TCRdb's copy, which holds only in-frame ones; the method was immunoSEQ multiplex PCR. The sample has over 250,000 clones; about 66% are singletons. Looked up from germline, CDR1 is SGHNT and CDR2 is YENEEA. The CDR3 is 14 amino acids. V shed 4 bases, J shed 0 bases, and the junction held 3 bases outside the gene matches. In regard to this clone: Its antigen is as yet unknown.

This sequence joins TRBV11-3 and TRBJ2-7; 7 nucleotides match TRBD1. What was sequenced was PBMCs. The TCR comes from a female donor in good health and CMV-seronegative. CDR3: CASSSGDSSYEQYF. CDR3 sequence (DNA): TGTGCCAGCAGCTCAGGGGACAGCTCCTACGAGCAGTACTTC.